These 18 T cell receptor beta chains originate from one sample sequenced in a study of shared clonotypes between healthy human individuals. The method was immunoSEQ multiplex PCR; TCRdb's version includes in-frame clones alone and lacks a portion of them. The top ten hold roughly 49% of the sample, which has around 88,000 clones, 68% seen once. The sample comprised memory CD8+ T cells sorted from blood. The subset here: CD45RO+ cells pooled with CCR7-negative TemRA cells. These receptor sequences come from a man aged 25-40 years in good health.

A few counts support this clone. The chain couples TRBV30 to TRBJ2-7, with TRBD1 matching 8 bases. The V gene's germline CDR1 is GTSNPN and CDR2 SVGIG (reference sequence). The ends lost 2 bases at V and 4 bases at J; junction bases unmatched: 16. The CDR3 extends over 17 amino acids. CDR3 residues: CAWSPHVPGTGIYEQYF. CDR3 DNA sequence: TGTGCCTGGAGTCCCCACGTTCCGGGGACAGGAATATACGAGCAGTACTTC.

V usage is TRBV28 and J usage is TRBJ2-1; D remains ambiguous. The germline V gene has CDR1 MDHEN and CDR2 SYDVKM. The CDR3 length is 14 residues. Deletions cut 4 bases from V and 6 bases from J, with 13 bases between. CDR3 in amino acids: CASSYPGCPNEQFF. In DNA form, the CDR3 reads TGTGCCAGCAGTTACCCCGGCTGTCCCAATGAGCAGTTCTTC. Using reference TRBV28 and TRBJ2-1 for the parts outside the CDR3, the full variable domain is DVKVTQSSRYLVKRTGEKVFLECVQDMDHENMFWYRQDPGLGLRLIYFSYDVKMKEKGDIPEGYSVSREKKERFSLILESASTNQTSMYLCASSYPGCPNEQFFGPGTRLTVL.

This clone has a single count. The chain recombines TRBV6-6 with TRBJ2-3; unclear D gene. The ends were cut back, 7 bases at V and 2 bases at J, with 13 bases in the middle. Germline CDR1 reads MNHNY; CDR2 reads SVGAGI (reference sequence). CDR3 length equals 14 residues. CDR3 nucleotide sequence: TGTGCCAGCACGGAGACTCCACCCACAGATACGCAGTATTTT. As protein: CASTETPPTDTQYF.

The J gene is TRBJ1-3, the V gene TRBV14; D is unclear. Trimming left V 0 bases short and J 4 bases short, with 13 bases between. There are 16 residues in the CDR3. In germline, CDR1 is SGHDN, CDR2 FVKESK. Written as DNA, the CDR3 is TGTGCCAGCAGCCAAGATCCTAGGACCCCCGGAAACACCATATATTTT. Protein: CASSQDPRTPGNTIYF.

V gene TRBV6-5 combines with J gene TRBJ2-5; 7 nucleotides line up with TRBD2. Germline CDR1 MNHEY, CDR2 SVGAGI. The CDR3 is 15 residues long. V shed 2 bases and J 4 bases; nucleotides not matched to a gene: 7. In nucleotides, the CDR3 is TGTGCCAGCAGTTACACTAGCGTGCCGGGAGAGACCCAGTACTTC. Translating gives CASSYTSVPGETQYF.

The count of this clone is one. The chain is built from TRBV18 and TRBJ2-7; D gene uncertain. V was pared by 0 bases and J by 3 bases, with 15 bases between. Germline-derived CDR1 and CDR2 are KGHSH and LQKENI. This CDR3 is built from 16 residues. DNA for the CDR3: TGTGCCAGCTCACCACCTCAGACATTAAGGGACTACGAGCAGTACTTC. This encodes CASSPPQTLRDYEQYF.

This sequence joins TRBV5-5 and TRBJ2-7; no reliable D call. V was trimmed by 3 bases and J by 2 bases, leaving 6 bases between them. Germline loops: CDR1 SGHKS, CDR2 YYEKEE (reference sequence). The CDR3 runs 12 residues. The CDR3 spells CASSSDAYEQYF. CDR3 sequence (DNA): TGTGCCAGCAGCTCGGATGCCTACGAGCAGTACTTC.

This clone appeared a single time. The chain's CDR3 is CASSFSPPRRSLGDEQYF. Written as DNA, the CDR3 is TGTGCCAGCAGTTTCAGCCCCCCACGGCGGAGTTTGGGGGACGAGCAGTACTTC. V is TRBV28 and J is TRBJ2-7; either TRBD1 or TRBD2 may fit D (5 bases each). Germline lookup yields CDR1 MDHEN and CDR2 SYDVKM. V was trimmed by 3 bases and J by 5 bases, leaving 26 bases between them. The CDR3 has 18 amino acids.

The rearrangement joins TRBV10-2 to TRBJ2-1; 7 positions agree with TRBD2. The V and J ends lost 7 bases and 4 bases, in that order; junction bases with no gene match: 10. CDR3 length equals 15 residues. Germline V CDR1 and CDR2: WSHSY, SAAADI. The CDR3 region has the DNA TGCGCCAGCACCAGTGCCAGCGGGAAATACAATGAGCAGTTCTTC. Amino acids: CASTSASGKYNEQFF.

This clone was observed a single time. The rearrangement links TRBV19 to TRBJ2-1; 8 positions match TRBD2. V lost 5 bases to trimming and J lost 3 bases; unmatched junction nucleotides: 6. The length of the CDR3 is 15 residues. CDR1 and CDR2 (germline): LNHDA, SQIVND (reference sequence). CDR3 sequence reads: CASSHSGSYYNEQFF. As DNA, the CDR3 is TGTGCCAGTAGTCACAGCGGGAGTTACTACAATGAGCAGTTCTTC.

The rearrangement uses TRBV6-5 and TRBJ2-7; 11 nucleotides align to TRBD1. V trimming: 6 bases; J trimming: 0 bases; junction bases outside the gene matches: 1. CDR1 is MNHEY and CDR2 is SVGAGI in the germline V gene. The CDR3 length is 14 residues. The CDR3 reads CASSGTGGSYEQYF. The CDR3 DNA reads as TGTGCCAGCAGCGGGACAGGGGGCTCCTACGAGCAGTACTTC.

This chain links TRBV5-1 with TRBJ1-2, with 10 bases that match TRBD1. V was pared by 4 bases and J by 4 bases, with 4 bases of the junction left unmatched. This CDR3 spans 14 amino acids. CDR1 and CDR2 from the germline V gene are SGHRS and YFSETQ. The CDR3 sequence is CASSPGQGGYGYTF. The CDR3 region has the DNA TGCGCCAGCAGCCCCGGACAGGGGGGCTATGGCTACACCTTC.

This rearrangement joins TRBV7-9 to TRBJ2-3; 14 positions agree with TRBD2. The CDR3 contains 18 residues. Unmatched junction bases numbered 10, after V lost 3 bases and J lost 5 bases. Germline V gene lookup returns CDR1 SEHNR and CDR2 FQNEAQ (reference sequence). The CDR3 bases are TGTGCCAGCAGCTTGAACCCGGGACTAGCGGGAGTAAGAGATACGCAGTATTTT. Translating gives CASSLNPGLAGVRDTQYF. Based on the CDR3 plus reference TRBV7-9 and TRBJ2-3, the full variable domain is DTGVSQNPRHKITKRGQNVTFRCDPISEHNRLYWYRQTLGQGPEFLTYFQNEAQLEKSRLLSDRFSAERPKGSFSTLEIQRTEQGDSAMYLCASSLNPGLAGVRDTQYFGPGTRLTVL.

CDR3 DNA: TGCAGTGCTTTTTTGGGGAAAAAACTGTTTTTT. Translation gives CSAFLGKKLFF. The chain joins TRBV20-1 to TRBJ1-4, with unresolved D. The V and J ends lost 5 bases and 9 bases respectively, with 10 bases between them. This CDR3 is 11 amino acids long. CDR1 and CDR2 (germline): DFQATT, SNEGSKA (reference sequence).

The chain joins TRBV5-4 to TRBJ2-2, with D uncertain. V was clipped by 0 bases and J by 3 bases, with 12 bases between them. This CDR3 is built from 16 residues. Germline V gives CDR1 SGHNT, CDR2 YYREEE (reference sequence). The CDR3 nucleotides read TGTGCCAGCAGCTTGGCCGTTCACTCCGACACCGGGGAGCTGTTTTTT. Translating it yields CASSLAVHSDTGELFF.

A few counts support this clone. The chain carries TRBV28 and TRBJ1-4; the D is unclear. Deletions cut 1 base from V and 7 bases from J, with 16 bases between. Germline loops: CDR1 MDHEN, CDR2 SYDVKM. The CDR3 contains 16 residues. CDR3: CASSLSAGIEGEKLFF. The CDR3 DNA reads as TGTGCCAGCAGTTTATCGGCGGGAATAGAGGGTGAAAAACTGTTTTTT.

J is TRBJ2-7 and V is TRBV9; D is ambiguous. The CDR3 length is 12 residues. V was trimmed by 0 bases and J by 5 bases, leaving 6 bases between them. Germline V gene data show CDR1 as SGDLS and CDR2 as YYNGEE. The CDR3 nucleotides read TGTGCCAGCAGCGTAGACCCCCACGAGCAGTACTTC. It is translated as CASSVDPHEQYF.

In this sample, this clone turned up many times. J is TRBJ2-3 and V is TRBV27; D call uncertain. V lost 11 bases and J 1 base, leaving 10 bases between the germline ends. This CDR3 region has 12 residues. Germline V gene sequence: CDR1 MNHEY, CDR2 SMNVEV (reference sequence). The CDR3 loop reads CAAGLGTDTQYF. The CDR3 DNA reads as TGTGCCGCCGGCCTTGGCACAGATACGCAGTATTTT.